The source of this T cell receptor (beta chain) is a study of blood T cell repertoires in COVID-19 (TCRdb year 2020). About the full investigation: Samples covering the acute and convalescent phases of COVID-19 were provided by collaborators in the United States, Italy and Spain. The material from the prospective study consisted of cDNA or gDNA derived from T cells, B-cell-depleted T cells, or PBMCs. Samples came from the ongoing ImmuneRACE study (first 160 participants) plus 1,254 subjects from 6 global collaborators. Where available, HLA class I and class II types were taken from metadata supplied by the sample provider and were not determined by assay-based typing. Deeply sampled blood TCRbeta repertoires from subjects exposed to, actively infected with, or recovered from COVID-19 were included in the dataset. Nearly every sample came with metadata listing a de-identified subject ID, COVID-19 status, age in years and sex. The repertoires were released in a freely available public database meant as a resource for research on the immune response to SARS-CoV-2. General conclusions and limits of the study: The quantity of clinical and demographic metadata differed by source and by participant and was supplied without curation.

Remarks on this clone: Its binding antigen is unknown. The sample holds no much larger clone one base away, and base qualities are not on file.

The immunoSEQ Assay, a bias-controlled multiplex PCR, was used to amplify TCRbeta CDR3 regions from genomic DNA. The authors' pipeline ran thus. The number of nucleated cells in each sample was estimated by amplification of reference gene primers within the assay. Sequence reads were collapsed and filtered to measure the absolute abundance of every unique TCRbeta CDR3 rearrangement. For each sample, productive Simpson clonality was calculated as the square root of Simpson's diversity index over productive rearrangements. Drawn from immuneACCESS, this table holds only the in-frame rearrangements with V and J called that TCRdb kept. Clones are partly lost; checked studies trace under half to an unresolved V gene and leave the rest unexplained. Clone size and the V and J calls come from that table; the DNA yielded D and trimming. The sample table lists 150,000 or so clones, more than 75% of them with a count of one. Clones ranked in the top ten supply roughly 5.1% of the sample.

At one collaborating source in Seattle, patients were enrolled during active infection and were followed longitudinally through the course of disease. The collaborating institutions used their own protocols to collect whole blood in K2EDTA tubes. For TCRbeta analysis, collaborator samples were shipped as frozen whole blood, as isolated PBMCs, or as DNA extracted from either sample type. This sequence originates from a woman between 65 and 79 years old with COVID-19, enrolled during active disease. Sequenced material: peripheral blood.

CDR3 protein: CASSPGDRINSPLHF. The bases are TGTGCCAGCTCACCCGGGGACAGGATCAATTCACCCCTCCACTTT. The rearranged segments are TRBV18 and TRBJ1-6; 8 bases in the middle match TRBD1. CDR1 KGHSH and CDR2 LQKENI are derived from the germline V gene. V is pruned by 3 bases and J by 7 bases, leaving 5 bases of the junction without a gene match. Spanning cysteine to phenylalanine, the CDR3 consists of 15 amino acids. The sequence is cut down to CDR3 DNA, 45 bases in frame from base 1.